The rows below give T cell receptor beta chains drawn from one sample of a study of cytomegalovirus exposure and HLA in healthy donors. Sequencing used immunoSEQ multiplex PCR; TCRdb keeps in-frame clones, though not all of them. The sample consists of just over 150,000 clones, approximately 76% of them appearing once. Sequences were obtained from PBMCs. The receptors here all came from a female donor in good health and CMV-seronegative. CDR3s include the opening cysteine and the closing phenylalanine or tryptophan. Size values are once, few and many counts, or a class for expanded clones, and some rows have none.

>.|TRBJ1-6|TRBV13
CASTKSMDRGSPLHF
>.|TRBJ2-7|TRBV4-2
CASTVLAGGGEQYF
>.|TRBJ1-5|TRBV19
CASSLRGANQPQHF
>.|TRBJ2-1|TRBV7-7
CASSLAGGYNEQFF
>.|TRBJ2-5|TRBV5-4
CASSFGTSGGSETQYF
>.|TRBJ1-6|TRBV30
CAWSVQGFGNSPLHF
>.|TRBJ1-6|TRBV5-6
CASSLLGTDNSPLHF
>.|TRBJ1-5|TRBV27
CASSLGRGRNQPQHF
>few|TRBJ1-1|TRBV28
CASSSPGQAPRAFF
>few|TRBJ1-1|TRBV7-2
CASSPIVGRGTEAFF
>.|TRBJ1-1|TRBV19
CASSISGGWTEAFF
>.|TRBJ2-1|TRBV19
CAAGERNNEQFF
>.|TRBJ2-7|TRBV5-1
CASSPGTGLTYEQYF
>once|TRBJ2-7|TRBV27
CASSPRGTGTFYEQYF
>few|TRBJ1-6|TRBV11-3
CASSDPGQGISPLHF
>.|TRBJ2-7|TRBV18
CASSPDYGYEQYF
>.|TRBJ2-3|TRBV4-2
CASSQTSGDSDTQYF
>once|TRBJ2-7|TRBV5-5
CASSLPQVTDEQYF
>.|TRBJ2-3|TRBV29-1
CSVGGVSGDTQYF
>.|TRBJ1-2|TRBV2
CASSGGVFYGYTF
>.|TRBJ2-3|TRBV5-1
CASSWGGDTQYF
>once|TRBJ2-1|TRBV5-1
CASSLSGGSQEQFF
>.|TRBJ2-7|TRBV6-5
CASSYSGQGGSYEQYF
>.|TRBJ2-5|TRBV6-1
CASRKAGLDSETQYF
>once|TRBJ2-7|TRBV5-1
CASSLTRLAGAYEQYF
>.|TRBJ2-2|TRBV10-3
CAISGRGMTGELFF
>.|TRBJ1-3|TRBV10-3
CATEEGGNTIYF
>.|TRBJ1-2|TRBV4-2
CASSPEAGPDAYGYTF
>.|TRBJ2-3|TRBV9
CASTPTSGGSTDTQYF
>.|TRBJ1-5|TRBV7-8
CASSLGGGSVSNQPQHF
>.|TRBJ2-3|TRBV18
CASSLQGGGTDTQYF
>once|TRBJ2-3|TRBV4-1
CASRLNTGTLYTDTQYF
>.|TRBJ2-3|TRBV7-7
CASSPRGGSTDTQYF
>.|TRBJ1-3|TRBV29-1
CSVEDGGDTIYF
>few|TRBJ2-2|TRBV9
CASSVGLARAGELFF
>.|TRBJ1-1|TRBV29-1
CSINAGGGTEAFF
>.|TRBJ2-7|TRBV5-5
CASSQGTGSSYEQYF
>.|TRBJ1-5|TRBV18
CASSQRQGDNQPQHF
>.|TRBJ2-7|TRBV30
CAWRSGTYEQYF
>.|TRBJ2-3|TRBV5-1
CASVGLAGTDTQYF
>once|TRBJ2-7|TRBV7-5
CVRSLARDRGTDEQYF
>.|TRBJ2-2|TRBV7-6
CASSPPEMRLVTGELFF
>.|TRBJ2-4|TRBV5-1
CASSLWTGSVQYF
>few|TRBJ1-5|TRBV25-1
CASSESGEGLPQHF